This TCR beta chain originates from a study of a mutant IDH1 vaccine in newly diagnosed glioma. Findings and limits, study-wide: Changes to the top peripheral T cell clonotypes appeared unrelated to pseudoprogression.

As regards this clone: The antigen is unknown.

Germline values: CDR1 SGHRS, CDR2 YFSETQ. This CDR3 is 14 amino acids long. V shed 0 bases and J shed 0 bases, with 6 bases lying between them. Using immunoSEQ multiplex PCR, the repertoire was profiled, and TCRdb retains in-frame clones only, with some absent. Seen here are roughly 50,000 clones, roughly 80% observed once, and the top ten hold about a fifth. The time point: baseline, week 1 (first vaccination visit). This sample's treatment: pre-vaccination baseline after standard-of-care therapy. Patients carried new grade 3 or 4 IDH1-mutant astrocytomas lacking nuclear ATRX. This receptor was taken from a man between 18 and 29 years old with glioma. Sequencing used PBMCs, obtained from a glioma patient treated with radiotherapy, temozolomide or both. The V call is TRBV5-1, the J call TRBJ1-1; D is ambiguous. The CDR3 loop is CASSLDGLNTEAFF. DNA of the CDR3: TGCGCCAGCAGCTTGGACGGGTTGAACACTGAAGCTTTCTTT.